This record looks at one TCR beta chain sequence and its context. Antigen specificity is unknown. The sample originates from a study of spatial heterogeneity in lung cancer. Overall study findings and caveats: Blood contained ubiquitous expanded tumor TCRs more at resection than at follow-up.

Time point of the sample: sample taken at primary tumor resection. Whole RNA, isolated from tumor, nontumor lung or frozen PBMC, was sequenced without prior sorting. Every individual TCR cDNA molecule carried its own unique molecular identifier, which allowed correction of PCR and sequencing errors. TCRdb itself ran the 5' RACE reads through MiXCR, one entry per CDR3 protein. The top ten clones hold around an eighth of a sample with about 50,000 distinct CDR3 sequences, about 7.4% of them seen once. Per germline, CDR1 LGHNA and CDR2 YSLEER. The germline V and J ends were trimmed by 3 bases and 4 bases, with 13 bases remaining between them. The CDR3 consists of 15 residues.

Sequenced here: PBMCs, sampled at surgery. J is TRBJ1-5 and V is TRBV4-3; D perhaps matches TRBD1 (5 bases). The TCR originated in a female donor with early-stage non-small cell lung cancer. In DNA, the CDR3 is TGCGCCAGCAGCCAGGAAATGCAGGGAAATCAGCCCCAGCATTTT. It encodes CASSQEMQGNQPQHF.